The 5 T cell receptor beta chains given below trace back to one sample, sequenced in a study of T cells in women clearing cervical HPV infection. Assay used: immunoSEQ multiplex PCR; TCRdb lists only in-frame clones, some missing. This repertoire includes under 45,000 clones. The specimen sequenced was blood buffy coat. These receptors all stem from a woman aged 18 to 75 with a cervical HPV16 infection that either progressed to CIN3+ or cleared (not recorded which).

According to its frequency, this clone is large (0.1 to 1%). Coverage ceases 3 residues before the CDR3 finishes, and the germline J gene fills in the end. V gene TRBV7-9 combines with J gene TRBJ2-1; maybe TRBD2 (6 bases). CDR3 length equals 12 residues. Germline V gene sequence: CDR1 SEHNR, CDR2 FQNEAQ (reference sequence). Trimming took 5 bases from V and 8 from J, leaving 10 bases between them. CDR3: CASSPGVDEQFF. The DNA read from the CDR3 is TGTGCCAGCAGCCCGGGGGTCGATGAG.

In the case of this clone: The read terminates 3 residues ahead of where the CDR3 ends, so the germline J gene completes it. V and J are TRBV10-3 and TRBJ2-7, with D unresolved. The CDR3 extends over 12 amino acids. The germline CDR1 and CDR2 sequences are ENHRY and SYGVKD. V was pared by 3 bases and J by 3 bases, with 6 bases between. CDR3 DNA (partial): TGTGCCATCAGTGAACGAGGCTACGAG. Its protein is CAISERGYE. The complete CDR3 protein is CAISERGYEQYF.

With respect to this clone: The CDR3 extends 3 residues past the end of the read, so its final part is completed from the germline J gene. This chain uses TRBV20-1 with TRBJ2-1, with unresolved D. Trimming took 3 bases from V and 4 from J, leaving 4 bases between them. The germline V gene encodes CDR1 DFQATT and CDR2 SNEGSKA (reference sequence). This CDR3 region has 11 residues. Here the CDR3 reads CSASQYNEQFF. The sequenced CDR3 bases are TGCAGTGCTAGCCAGTACAATGAG.

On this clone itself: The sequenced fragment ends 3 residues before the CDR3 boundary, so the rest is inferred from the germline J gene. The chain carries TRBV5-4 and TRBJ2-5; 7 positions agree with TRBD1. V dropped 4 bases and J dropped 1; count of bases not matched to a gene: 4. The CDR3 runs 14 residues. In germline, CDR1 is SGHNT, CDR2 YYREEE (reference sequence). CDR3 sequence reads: CASSTRQGQETQYF. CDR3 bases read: TGTGCCAGCAGCACTAGACAGGGCCAAGAGACC.

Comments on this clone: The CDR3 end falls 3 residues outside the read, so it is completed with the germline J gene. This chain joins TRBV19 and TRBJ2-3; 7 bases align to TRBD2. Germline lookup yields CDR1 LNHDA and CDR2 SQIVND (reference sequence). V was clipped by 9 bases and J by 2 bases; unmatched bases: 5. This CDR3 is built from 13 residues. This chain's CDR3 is CASQAGLTDTQYF. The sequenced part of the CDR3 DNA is TGTGCCAGCCAAGCGGGGCTCACAGATACG. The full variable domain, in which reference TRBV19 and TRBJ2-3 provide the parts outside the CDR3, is DGGITQSPKYLFRKEGQNVTLSCEQNLNHDAMYWYRQDPGQGLRLIYYSQIVNDFQKGDIAEGYSVSREKKESFPLTVTSAQKNPTAFYLCASQAGLTDTQYFGPGTRLTVL.